This T cell receptor beta chain was sequenced in a study of blood T cells in healthy people across ages. Study observations and caveats: Percentage of naive T cells showed a strong correlation with TCR beta diversity.

Per individual sample, total RNA of at least 6 micrograms was extracted. The authors ran a second PCR of about 6 to 12 cycles using a sample-barcoded 5' primer and a J-beta primer mix. TCRdb reprocessed the 5' RACE reads via MiXCR and lists one record per CDR3 protein. The sample records hundreds of thousands of distinct CDR3 sequences, roughly 32% being singletons. With 7 bases clipped from V and 2 bases from J, the junction kept 5 bases outside the gene matches. Germline CDR1 MDHEN, CDR2 SYDVKM. CDR3 length: 15 amino acids. Of note for this clonotype: Its antigen is still unknown.

This TCR derives from an elderly woman in good health. V usage is TRBV28 and J usage is TRBJ2-4, with 10 nucleotides matching TRBD1. Material for sequencing was blood. The DNA for the CDR3 is TGTGCCAGCACTCCGGGACAGGGGTCCAAAAACATTCAGTACTTC. It encodes CASTPGQGSKNIQYF.